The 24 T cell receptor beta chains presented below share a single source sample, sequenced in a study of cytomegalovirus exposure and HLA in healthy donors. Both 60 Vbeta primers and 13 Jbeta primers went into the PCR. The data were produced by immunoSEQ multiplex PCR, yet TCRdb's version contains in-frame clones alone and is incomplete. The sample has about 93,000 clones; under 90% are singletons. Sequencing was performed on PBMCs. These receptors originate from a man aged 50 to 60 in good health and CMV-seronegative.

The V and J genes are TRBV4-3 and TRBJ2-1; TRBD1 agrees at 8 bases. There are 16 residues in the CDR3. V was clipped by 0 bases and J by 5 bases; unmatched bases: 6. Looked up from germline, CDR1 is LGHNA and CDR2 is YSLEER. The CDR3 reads CASSQDLQGVHNEQFF. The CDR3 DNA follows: TGCGCCAGCAGCCAAGATTTACAGGGGGTTCACAATGAGCAGTTCTTC.

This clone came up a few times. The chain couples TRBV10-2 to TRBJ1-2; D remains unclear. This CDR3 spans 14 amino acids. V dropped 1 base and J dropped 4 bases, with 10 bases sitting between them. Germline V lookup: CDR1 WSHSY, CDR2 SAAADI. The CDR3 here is CASSELGSTYGYTF. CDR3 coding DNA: TGCGCCAGCAGTGAGTTGGGCAGCACCTATGGCTACACCTTC.

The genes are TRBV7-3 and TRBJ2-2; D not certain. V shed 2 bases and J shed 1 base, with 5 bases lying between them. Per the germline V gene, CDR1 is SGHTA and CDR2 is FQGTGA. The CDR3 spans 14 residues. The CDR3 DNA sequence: TGTGCCAGCAGCTTAGAACAGAACACCGGGGAGCTGTTTTTT. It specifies CASSLEQNTGELFF.

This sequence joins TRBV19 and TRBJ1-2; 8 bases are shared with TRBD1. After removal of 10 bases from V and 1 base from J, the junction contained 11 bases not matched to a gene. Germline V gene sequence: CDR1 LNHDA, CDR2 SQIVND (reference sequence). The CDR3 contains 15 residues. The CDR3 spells CATSRGQAINYGYTF. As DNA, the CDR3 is TGTGCCACCAGCAGGGGACAGGCGATTAACTATGGCTACACCTTC.

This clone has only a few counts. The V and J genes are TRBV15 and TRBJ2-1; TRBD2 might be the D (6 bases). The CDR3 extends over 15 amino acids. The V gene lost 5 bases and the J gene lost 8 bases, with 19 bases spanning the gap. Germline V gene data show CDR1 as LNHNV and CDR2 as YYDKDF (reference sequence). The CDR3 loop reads CATSLSPGSQDEQFF. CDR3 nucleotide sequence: TGTGCCACCAGCCTATCCCCCGGGAGTCAGGATGAGCAGTTCTTC.

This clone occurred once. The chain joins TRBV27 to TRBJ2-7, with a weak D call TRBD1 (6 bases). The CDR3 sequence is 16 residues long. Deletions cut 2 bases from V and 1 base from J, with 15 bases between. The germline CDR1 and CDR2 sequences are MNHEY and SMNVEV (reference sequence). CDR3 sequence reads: CASSLLAGAKSYEQYF. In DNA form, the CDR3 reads TGTGCCAGCAGTTTACTTGCAGGGGCGAAATCCTACGAGCAGTACTTC.

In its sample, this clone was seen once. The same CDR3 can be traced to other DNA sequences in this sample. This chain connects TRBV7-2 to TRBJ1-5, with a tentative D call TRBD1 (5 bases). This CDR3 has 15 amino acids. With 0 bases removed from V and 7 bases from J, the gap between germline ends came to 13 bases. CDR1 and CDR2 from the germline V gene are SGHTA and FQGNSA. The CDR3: CASSLAVGLNQPQHF. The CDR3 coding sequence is TGTGCCAGCAGCTTAGCTGTGGGACTGAACCAGCCCCAGCATTTT.

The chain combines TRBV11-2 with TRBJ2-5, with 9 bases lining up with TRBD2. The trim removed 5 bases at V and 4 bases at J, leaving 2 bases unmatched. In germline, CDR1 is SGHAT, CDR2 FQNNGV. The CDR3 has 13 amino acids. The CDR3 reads CASSALAGETQYF. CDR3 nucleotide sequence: TGTGCCAGCAGCGCACTAGCGGGAGAGACCCAGTACTTC. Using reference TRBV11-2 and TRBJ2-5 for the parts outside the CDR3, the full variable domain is EAGVAQSPRYKIIEKRQSVAFWCNPISGHATLYWYQQILGQGPKLLIQFQNNGVVDDSQLPKDRFSAERLKGVDSTLKIQPAKLEDSAVYLCASSALAGETQYFGPGTRLLVL.

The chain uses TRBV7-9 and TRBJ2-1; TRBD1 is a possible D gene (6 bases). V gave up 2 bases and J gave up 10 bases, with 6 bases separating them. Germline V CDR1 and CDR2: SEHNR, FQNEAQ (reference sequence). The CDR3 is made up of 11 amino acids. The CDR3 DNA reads TGTGCCAGCAGCTTAACAGGGGAGCAGTTCTTC. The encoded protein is CASSLTGEQFF.

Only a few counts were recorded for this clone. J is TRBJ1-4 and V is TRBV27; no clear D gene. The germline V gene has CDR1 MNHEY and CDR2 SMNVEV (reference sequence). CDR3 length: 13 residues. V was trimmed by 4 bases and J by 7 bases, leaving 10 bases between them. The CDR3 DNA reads TGTGCCAGCAGTTGGACTGTCGGTGAAAAACTGTTTTTT. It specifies CASSWTVGEKLFF. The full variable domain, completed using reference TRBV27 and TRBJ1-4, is EAQVTQNPRYLITVTGKKLTVTCSQNMNHEYMSWYRQDPGLGLRQIYYSMNVEVTDKGDVPEGYKVSRKEKRNFPLILESPSPNQTSLYFCASSWTVGEKLFFGSGTQLSVL.

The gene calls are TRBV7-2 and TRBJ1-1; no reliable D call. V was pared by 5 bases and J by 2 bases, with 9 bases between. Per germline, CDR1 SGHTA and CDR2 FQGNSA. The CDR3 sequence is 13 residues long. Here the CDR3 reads CASSPRLNTEAFF. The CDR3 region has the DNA TGTGCCAGCAGCCCCCGTCTAAACACTGAAGCTTTCTTT.

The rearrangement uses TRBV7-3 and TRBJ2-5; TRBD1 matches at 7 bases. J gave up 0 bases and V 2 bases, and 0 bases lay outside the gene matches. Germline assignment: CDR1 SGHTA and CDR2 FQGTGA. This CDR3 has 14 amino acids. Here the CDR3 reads CASSLDRDQETQYF. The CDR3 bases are TGTGCCAGCAGCTTAGACAGGGACCAAGAGACCCAGTACTTC.

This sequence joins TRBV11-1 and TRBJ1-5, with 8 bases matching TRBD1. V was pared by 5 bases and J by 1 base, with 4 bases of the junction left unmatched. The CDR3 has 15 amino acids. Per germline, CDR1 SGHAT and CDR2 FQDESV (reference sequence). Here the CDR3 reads CASSPGQGSNQPQHF. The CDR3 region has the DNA TGTGCCAGCAGCCCCGGACAGGGAAGCAATCAGCCCCAGCATTTT. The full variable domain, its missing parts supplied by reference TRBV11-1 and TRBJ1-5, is EAEVAQSPRYKITEKSQAVAFWCDPISGHATLYWYRQILGQGPELLVQFQDESVVDDSQLPKDRFSAERLKGVDSTLKIQPAELGDSAMYLCASSPGQGSNQPQHFGDGTRLSIL.

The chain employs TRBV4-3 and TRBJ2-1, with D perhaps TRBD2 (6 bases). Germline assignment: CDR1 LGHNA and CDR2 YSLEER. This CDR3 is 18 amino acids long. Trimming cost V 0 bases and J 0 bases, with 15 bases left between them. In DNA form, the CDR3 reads TGCGCCAGCAGCCAAGACTCTAGCGTCCCGAGCTCCTACAATGAGCAGTTCTTC. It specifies CASSQDSSVPSSYNEQFF.

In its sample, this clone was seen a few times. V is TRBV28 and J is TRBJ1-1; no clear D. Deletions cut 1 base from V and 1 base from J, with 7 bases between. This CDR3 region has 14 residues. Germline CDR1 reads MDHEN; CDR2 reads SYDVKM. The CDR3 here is CASSLSSRNTEAFF. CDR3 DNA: TGTGCCAGCAGTTTATCGTCCAGGAACACTGAAGCTTTCTTT.

The CDR3 DNA follows: TGCGCCAGCAGCTTGGCCGCAACGTCCAGGTTAGAGCAGTACTTC. Amino acids: CASSLAATSRLEQYF. The genes are TRBV5-1 and TRBJ2-7; the D is unclear. Germline V lookup: CDR1 SGHRS, CDR2 YFSETQ. This CDR3 spans 15 amino acids. V was cut by 0 bases and J by 7 bases, with 17 bases left in between.

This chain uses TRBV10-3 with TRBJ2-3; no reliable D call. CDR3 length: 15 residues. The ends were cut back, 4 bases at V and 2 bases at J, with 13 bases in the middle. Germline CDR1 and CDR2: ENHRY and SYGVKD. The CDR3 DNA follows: TGTGCCATCAGTGTTGGTGGCGGCATCACAGATACGCAGTATTTT. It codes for CAISVGGGITDTQYF.

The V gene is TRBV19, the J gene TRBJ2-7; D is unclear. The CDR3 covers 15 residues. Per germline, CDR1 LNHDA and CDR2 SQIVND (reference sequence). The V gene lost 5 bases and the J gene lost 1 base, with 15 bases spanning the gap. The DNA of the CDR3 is TGTGCCAGTAGTCCGCTAGGCAGCAGTTCCTACGAGCAGTACTTC. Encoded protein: CASSPLGSSSYEQYF.

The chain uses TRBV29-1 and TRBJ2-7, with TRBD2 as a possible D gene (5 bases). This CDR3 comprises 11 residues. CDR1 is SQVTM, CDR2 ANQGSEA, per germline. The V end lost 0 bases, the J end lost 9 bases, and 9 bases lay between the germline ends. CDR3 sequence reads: CSVEDSSLQYF. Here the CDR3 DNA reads TGCAGCGTTGAAGACTCTAGCCTGCAGTACTTC.

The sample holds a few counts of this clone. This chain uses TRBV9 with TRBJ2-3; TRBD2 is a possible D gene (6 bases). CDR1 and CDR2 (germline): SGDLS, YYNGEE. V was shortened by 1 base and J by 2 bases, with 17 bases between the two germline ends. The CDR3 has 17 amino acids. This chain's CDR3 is CASSVMGTGLDTDTQYF. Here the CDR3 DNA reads TGTGCCAGCAGCGTAATGGGTACGGGACTCGACACAGATACGCAGTATTTT. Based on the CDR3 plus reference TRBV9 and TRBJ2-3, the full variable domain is DSGVTQTPKHLITATGQRVTLRCSPRSGDLSVYWYQQSLDQGLQFLIQYYNGEERAKGNILERFSAQQFPDLHSELNLSSLELGDSALYFCASSVMGTGLDTDTQYFGPGTRLTVL.

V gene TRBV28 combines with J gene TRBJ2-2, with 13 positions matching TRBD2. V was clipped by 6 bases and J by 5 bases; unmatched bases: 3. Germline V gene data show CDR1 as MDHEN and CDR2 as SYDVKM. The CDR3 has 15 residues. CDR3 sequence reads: CASRTSGRATGELFF. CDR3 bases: TGTGCCAGCAGAACTAGCGGGAGGGCGACCGGGGAGCTGTTTTTT. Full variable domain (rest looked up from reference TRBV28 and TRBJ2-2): DVKVTQSSRYLVKRTGEKVFLECVQDMDHENMFWYRQDPGLGLRLIYFSYDVKMKEKGDIPEGYSVSREKKERFSLILESASTNQTSMYLCASRTSGRATGELFFGEGSRLTVL.

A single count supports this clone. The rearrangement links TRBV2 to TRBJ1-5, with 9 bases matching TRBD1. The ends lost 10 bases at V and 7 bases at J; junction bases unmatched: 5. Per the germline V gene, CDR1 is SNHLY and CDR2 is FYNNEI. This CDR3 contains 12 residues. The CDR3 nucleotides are TGTGCCACCCGGGACAGGGAACAGCCCCAGCATTTT. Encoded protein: CATRDREQPQHF.

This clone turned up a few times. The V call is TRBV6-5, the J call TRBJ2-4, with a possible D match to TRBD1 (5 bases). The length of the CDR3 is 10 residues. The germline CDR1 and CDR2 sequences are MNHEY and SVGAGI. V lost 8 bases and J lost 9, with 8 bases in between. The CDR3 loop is CASQGGIQYF. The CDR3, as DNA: TGTGCCAGCCAGGGCGGCATTCAGTACTTC.

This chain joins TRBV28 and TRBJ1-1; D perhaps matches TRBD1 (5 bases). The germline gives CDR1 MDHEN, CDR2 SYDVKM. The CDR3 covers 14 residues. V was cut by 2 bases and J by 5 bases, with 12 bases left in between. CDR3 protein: CASSLGGDGTEAFF. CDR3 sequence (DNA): TGTGCCAGCAGTTTAGGAGGGGACGGAACTGAAGCTTTCTTT.